This record concerns one T cell receptor beta chain sequence. What it binds is unknown. The sample comes from a study of CD8+CD57+ T cells in acquired aplastic anemia. Study-level background: Across the sorted CD4+ and CD8+ cells, DNA amounts averaged around 3.2 ug.

Study-level points and caveats: The same twenty-nine CD8+ CDR3 sequences occurred in patients and in controls.

All sequencing subjects had displayed CD8+CD57+ cell expansion on flow cytometry. The CDR3 covers 18 residues. After removal of 6 bases from V and 9 bases from J, the junction contained 21 bases not matched to a gene. Genomic DNA, serving as template, underwent TCR beta VDJ and CDR3 profiling. TCRdb reprocessed the reads via MiXCR and lists one record per CDR3 protein. Of around 170,000 distinct CDR3 sequences in the sample, just under 50% were seen once. The rearrangement uses TRBV23-1 and TRBJ2-1, with 9 bases that match TRBD2. TRBV23-1 is designated an ORF whose function remains uncertain. This TCR derives from a human donor with aplastic anemia. Sequencing input: sorted CD4+, CD8+, or CD8+CD57+ T cells (not recorded which) from PBMCs. The CDR3 DNA sequence: TGCGCCAGCAGGAAAGGCCCTAGCGGGGTGGGTTCGAACAGTGAGCAGTTCTTC. It is translated as CASRKGPSGVGSNSEQFF.